The 30 T cell receptor beta chains in this list originate from one sample, sequenced in a study of cytomegalovirus exposure and HLA in healthy donors. Primers: 60 Vbeta forward and 13 Jbeta reverse. Clones were sequenced by immunoSEQ multiplex PCR, and TCRdb holds only the in-frame ones, with some missing. The sample has some 190,000 clones, more than 75% seen once. The sequenced sample was PBMCs. Source of these receptors: a woman in her 30s in good health and CMV-seropositive.

This clone has a single count. This chain joins TRBV2 and TRBJ1-2; 7 bases are a match to TRBD1. This CDR3 contains 13 residues. Germline-derived CDR1 and CDR2 are SNHLY and FYNNEI. V lost 6 bases to trimming and J lost 7 bases; unmatched junction nucleotides: 8. In DNA, the CDR3 is TGTGCCAGCAGCGAGGAAGGGGGCTTTGGCTACACCTTC. Amino acids: CASSEEGGFGYTF.

The chain has TRBV30 and TRBJ2-1; the match to TRBD2 covers 8 bases. V shed 8 bases, J shed 15 bases, and the junction held 9 bases outside the gene matches. The CDR3 spans 10 residues. The germline V gene has CDR1 GTSNPN and CDR2 SVGIG (reference sequence). The CDR3 sequence: CAGGGPSVFF. The CDR3 DNA reads as TGTGCCGGCGGGGGGCCTTCGGTGTTCTTC.

Remarks on this clone: In the same sample, other DNA sequences code for this CDR3. This chain connects TRBV10-3 to TRBJ2-3, with 8 bases aligning to TRBD1. The CDR3 contains 14 residues. The J segment lost 3 bases and the V segment lost 6 bases, leaving 5 bases of the junction unmatched. The germline V gene has CDR1 ENHRY and CDR2 SYGVKD. The DNA of the CDR3 is TGTGCCATCAGCGGACAGGGAAGGACAGATACGCAGTATTTT. Amino acid sequence: CAISGQGRTDTQYF.

The chain couples TRBV14 to TRBJ1-4; TRBD1 is a possible D gene (5 bases). The CDR3 length is 13 residues. Germline V CDR1 and CDR2: SGHDN, FVKESK. V gave up 1 base and J gave up 8 bases, with 8 bases separating them. DNA for the CDR3: TGTGCCAGCAGCCAAGTCCGGGGGGAAAAACTGTTTTTT. This codes for CASSQVRGEKLFF.

The gene calls are TRBV5-6 and TRBJ1-6; D perhaps matches TRBD1 (5 bases). CDR1 is SGHDT and CDR2 is YYEEEE in the germline V gene. V dropped 4 bases and J dropped 6 bases, with 11 bases sitting between them. The length of the CDR3 is 14 residues. As DNA, the CDR3 is TGTGCCAGCAGCACTGACAGCCTTAATTCACCCCTCCACTTT. Its translation is CASSTDSLNSPLHF.

The V gene is TRBV19, the J gene TRBJ1-1; D not resolved. The V end lost 7 bases, the J end lost 4 bases, and 16 bases lay between the germline ends. Germline V lookup: CDR1 LNHDA, CDR2 SQIVND (reference sequence). The CDR3 is made up of 14 amino acids. CDR3 residues: CASTPGNGRTEAFF. CDR3 DNA: TGTGCCAGTACCCCGGGAAACGGGCGCACTGAAGCTTTCTTT.

The chain is built from TRBV28 and TRBJ1-5; D unclear. CDR3 length equals 12 residues. The germline V gene encodes CDR1 MDHEN and CDR2 SYDVKM. V was shortened by 6 bases and J by 7 bases, with 10 bases between the two germline ends. CDR3 sequence reads: CASSPSWQPQHF. The CDR3 DNA reads TGTGCCAGCAGCCCCAGTTGGCAGCCCCAGCATTTT.

The V gene is TRBV4-2, the J gene TRBJ2-1; 8 nucleotides align to TRBD2. Germline CDR1 is LGHNA and CDR2 is YNFKEQ. This CDR3 has 16 amino acids. V was clipped by 4 bases and J by 4 bases; unmatched bases: 9. CDR3 amino acids: CASSPEGSGGYNEQFF. CDR3 sequence (DNA): TGTGCCAGCAGCCCCGAGGGCAGCGGGGGTTACAATGAGCAGTTCTTC.

The rearrangement uses TRBV5-1 and TRBJ1-1, with 7 bases lining up with TRBD1. The CDR3 is 13 residues long. V trimming: 0 bases; J trimming: 10 bases; junction bases outside the gene matches: 6. CDR1 SGHRS and CDR2 YFSETQ come from the germline V gene. The CDR3 DNA sequence: TGCGCCAGCAGCTTGGCGGGACAGTCTTCAGCTTTCTTT. Amino acid sequence: CASSLAGQSSAFF.

The V call is TRBV28, the J call TRBJ1-1; D may be TRBD1 (5 bases). Germline values: CDR1 MDHEN, CDR2 SYDVKM. This CDR3 is 14 amino acids long. Trimming took off 4 bases at V and 4 bases at J, with 13 bases between the two ends. CDR3 sequence reads: CASSWVGGGTEAFF. The CDR3 bases are TGTGCCAGCAGTTGGGTGGGGGGTGGCACTGAAGCTTTCTTT.

The chain uses TRBV28 and TRBJ1-6; possibly TRBD1 for D (6 bases). Germline-derived CDR1 and CDR2 are MDHEN and SYDVKM. The CDR3 is 15 amino acids. The ends were cut back, 5 bases at V and 7 bases at J, with 15 bases in the middle. CDR3 in amino acids: CASSLSGTSNSPLHF. CDR3 nucleotides: TGTGCCAGCAGTCTATCCGGGACAAGCAATTCACCCCTCCACTTT. Complete variable domain (other parts from reference TRBV28 and TRBJ1-6): DVKVTQSSRYLVKRTGEKVFLECVQDMDHENMFWYRQDPGLGLRLIYFSYDVKMKEKGDIPEGYSVSREKKERFSLILESASTNQTSMYLCASSLSGTSNSPLHFGNGTRLTVT.

The rearrangement links TRBV28 to TRBJ1-1; no firm D call. CDR3 length: 15 amino acids. Germline V gene data show CDR1 as MDHEN and CDR2 as SYDVKM. Trimming cost V 9 bases and J 5 bases, with 22 bases left between them. CDR3 sequence reads: CASSIGLARETEAFF. CDR3 nucleotide sequence: TGTGCCAGTTCTATCGGTTTGGCCCGGGAAACTGAAGCTTTCTTT. Variable domain in full (rest from reference TRBV28 and TRBJ1-1): DVKVTQSSRYLVKRTGEKVFLECVQDMDHENMFWYRQDPGLGLRLIYFSYDVKMKEKGDIPEGYSVSREKKERFSLILESASTNQTSMYLCASSIGLARETEAFFGQGTRLTVV.

The rearrangement uses TRBV21-1 and TRBJ2-5; the D call TRBD2 from the table was never checked on the DNA. TRBV21-1 is recorded as a pseudogene. The CDR3 length is 15 residues. CDR3 sequence reads: CASTGTSVFGETQYF. CDR3 DNA: TGTGCCAGCACAGGGACTAGCGTTTTCGGGGAGACCCAGTACTTC.

In its sample, this clone was seen once. V and J are TRBV2 and TRBJ1-5; 9 positions agree with TRBD1. Trimming cost V 1 base and J 6 bases; bases outside gene matches: 1. Germline lookup yields CDR1 SNHLY and CDR2 FYNNEI. The CDR3 runs 14 residues. The CDR3 spells CASSEDRGRQPQHF. CDR3 bases: TGTGCCAGCAGTGAAGACAGGGGGCGTCAGCCCCAGCATTTT.

The rearrangement uses TRBV15 and TRBJ2-3, with 7 positions matching TRBD2. Germline V lookup: CDR1 LNHNV, CDR2 YYDKDF (reference sequence). The CDR3 is 15 residues long. Germline trimming cut 1 base from V and 5 bases from J; bases unmatched to any gene: 6. The CDR3 loop reads CATSRGSGRVDTQYF. CDR3 DNA sequence: TGTGCCACCAGCAGAGGATCAGGGAGGGTAGATACGCAGTATTTT.

The rearrangement joins TRBV7-3 to TRBJ2-3, with 7 bases lining up with TRBD2. V gave up 5 bases and J gave up 11 bases; unmatched junction bases: 7. This CDR3 contains 12 residues. Germline V gene lookup returns CDR1 SGHTA and CDR2 FQGTGA. The CDR3 is CASSVSSGLQYF. CDR3 in DNA: TGTGCCAGCAGCGTATCTAGCGGTTTGCAGTATTTT. Filled out from reference TRBV7-3 and TRBJ2-3, the complete variable domain reads GAGVSQTPSNKVTEKGKYVELRCDPISGHTALYWYRQSLGQGPEFLIYFQGTGAADDSGLPNDRFFAVRPEGSVSTLKIQRTERGDSAVYLCASSVSSGLQYFGPGTRLTVL.

The chain links TRBV28 to TRBJ1-2; no firm D call. The CDR3 has 14 residues. Per the germline V gene, CDR1 is MDHEN and CDR2 is SYDVKM. V dropped 7 bases and J dropped 8 bases, with 20 bases sitting between them. The CDR3 DNA sequence: TGTGCCAGCACCCCAGCGGTAAGGGCGCGGGGCTACACCTTC. The encoded protein is CASTPAVRARGYTF.

The V call is TRBV28, the J call TRBJ1-4; D unclear. Trimming took off 3 bases at V and 7 bases at J, with 15 bases between the two ends. Germline CDR1 is MDHEN and CDR2 is SYDVKM. There are 15 residues in the CDR3. The CDR3 loop reads CASSLGEQAGEKLFF. The CDR3 DNA follows: TGTGCCAGCAGTTTGGGAGAGCAAGCAGGTGAAAAACTGTTTTTT.

This chain's CDR3 is CASSLAGVHYGYTF. The CDR3 DNA follows: TGTGCCAGCAGCTTAGCGGGGGTGCACTATGGCTACACCTTC. J is TRBJ1-2 and V is TRBV11-2, with D tentatively TRBD1 (5 bases). V was clipped by 1 base and J by 3 bases, with 9 bases between them. The CDR3 has 14 residues. Germline V gene lookup returns CDR1 SGHAT and CDR2 FQNNGV.

The V call is TRBV5-1, the J call TRBJ1-2, with 7 bases that match TRBD1. V shed 6 bases, J shed 2 bases, and the junction held 10 bases outside the gene matches. CDR1 is SGHRS, CDR2 YFSETQ, per germline. The CDR3 consists of 15 residues. This chain's CDR3 is CASTLTGYQNYGYTF. The DNA of the CDR3 is TGCGCCAGCACCCTGACAGGGTACCAGAACTATGGCTACACCTTC.

The chain joins TRBV10-3 to TRBJ2-3; tentatively, D is TRBD2 (6 bases). The CDR3 runs to 15 residues. Germline-derived CDR1 and CDR2 are ENHRY and SYGVKD. Trimming removed 3 bases from V and 3 bases from J, with 13 bases in between. CDR3: CAISEKSGPTDTQYF. The CDR3 DNA sequence: TGTGCCATCAGTGAAAAGAGCGGGCCAACAGATACGCAGTATTTT.

This chain uses TRBV11-2 with TRBJ2-3; TRBD2 agrees at 7 bases. Germline assignment: CDR1 SGHAT and CDR2 FQNNGV. V trimming: 4 bases; J trimming: 4 bases; junction bases outside the gene matches: 5. CDR3 length equals 14 residues. CDR3 amino acids: CASSSGLEADTQYF. CDR3 bases: TGTGCCAGCAGCTCCGGACTAGAGGCAGATACGCAGTATTTT.

In the case of this clone: Other DNA sequences in the sample encode the same CDR3. This chain links TRBV9 with TRBJ2-7; TRBD1 agrees at 11 bases. CDR3 size: 14 residues. Per germline, CDR1 SGDLS and CDR2 YYNGEE. Unmatched junction bases numbered 0, after V lost 0 bases and J lost 4 bases. Here the CDR3 DNA reads TGTGCCAGCAGCGTAGGGGACAGGGGGTACGAGCAGTACTTC. As protein: CASSVGDRGYEQYF. The full variable domain, rest sourced from reference TRBV9 and TRBJ2-7, is DSGVTQTPKHLITATGQRVTLRCSPRSGDLSVYWYQQSLDQGLQFLIQYYNGEERAKGNILERFSAQQFPDLHSELNLSSLELGDSALYFCASSVGDRGYEQYFGPGTRLTVT.

The chain recombines TRBV7-2 with TRBJ2-5; tentative D call: TRBD1 (5 bases). CDR3 size: 14 residues. Germline V gives CDR1 SGHTA, CDR2 FQGNSA. The V end lost 3 bases, the J end lost 2 bases, and 10 bases lay between the germline ends. CDR3 loop: CASSFLGLQETQYF. The CDR3 DNA is TGTGCCAGCAGCTTCCTGGGGCTTCAAGAGACCCAGTACTTC. Based on the CDR3 plus reference TRBV7-2 and TRBJ2-5, the full variable domain is GAGVSQSPSNKVTEKGKDVELRCDPISGHTALYWYRQSLGQGLEFLIYFQGNSAPDKSGLPSDRFSAERTGGSVSTLTIQRTQQEDSAVYLCASSFLGLQETQYFGPGTRLLVL.

The V call is TRBV5-1, the J call TRBJ1-2; D is unresolved. This CDR3 region has 13 residues. V lost 3 bases, J lost 4 bases, and 10 bases lay in between. CDR1 and CDR2 from the germline V gene are SGHRS and YFSETQ. The CDR3 bases are TGCGCCAGCAGCTGGGAGGGTGGCTATGGCTACACCTTC. The encoded protein is CASSWEGGYGYTF. Full variable domain (rest looked up from reference TRBV5-1 and TRBJ1-2): KAGVTQTPRYLIKTRGQQVTLSCSPISGHRSVSWYQQTPGQGLQFLFEYFSETQRNKGNFPGRFSGRQFSNSRSEMNVSTLELGDSALYLCASSWEGGYGYTFGSGTRLTVV.

This clone was observed a few times. The J gene is TRBJ1-1, the V gene TRBV28; D is ambiguous. This CDR3 is built from 15 residues. Germline assignment: CDR1 MDHEN and CDR2 SYDVKM. Trimming shortened V by 5 bases and J by 4 bases, and 17 bases separated the two germline ends. The CDR3 nucleotides read TGTGCCAGCAGTGCCTTCCCCGGGAGTTTCACTGAAGCTTTCTTT. Its protein is CASSAFPGSFTEAFF.

The CDR3 DNA is TGTGCCATCACCGATCACGGGTCTGGTACTGAAGCTTTCTTT. It translates to CAITDHGSGTEAFF. The chain joins TRBV10-3 to TRBJ1-1, with D hard to call. Trimming shortened V by 7 bases and J by 5 bases, and 17 bases separated the two germline ends. Germline V gene data show CDR1 as ENHRY and CDR2 as SYGVKD. CDR3 length: 14 amino acids.

The chain has TRBV5-4 and TRBJ1-4; 8 bases fit TRBD1. CDR1 and CDR2 from the germline V gene are SGHNT and YYREEE (reference sequence). The CDR3 extends over 15 amino acids. Trimming removed 1 base from V and 4 bases from J; junction bases left unmatched: 3. CDR3 region: CASSLRTGINEKLFF. The CDR3 nucleotides are TGTGCCAGCAGCTTGCGGACAGGGATTAATGAAAAACTGTTTTTT.

In this sample, this clone turned up once. The chain joins TRBV4-1 to TRBJ1-4; D not certain. The germline gives CDR1 MGHRA, CDR2 YSYEKL. The CDR3 sequence is 15 residues long. Trimming took off 1 base at V and 8 bases at J, with 14 bases between the two ends. The CDR3 region is CASSQGSQSGEKLFF. In nucleotides, the CDR3 is TGCGCCAGCAGCCAAGGCAGCCAGTCGGGAGAAAAACTGTTTTTT.

This clone turned up a few times. The chain couples TRBV7-9 to TRBJ2-7; TRBD2 agrees at 15 bases. The trim removed 4 bases at V and 8 bases at J, leaving 3 bases unmatched. Germline-derived CDR1 and CDR2 are SEHNR and FQNEAQ (reference sequence). The CDR3 length is 14 residues. The CDR3 nucleotides read TGTGCCAGCAGCTCGGGACTAGCGGGAGGACAGCAGTACTTC. It codes for CASSSGLAGGQQYF.